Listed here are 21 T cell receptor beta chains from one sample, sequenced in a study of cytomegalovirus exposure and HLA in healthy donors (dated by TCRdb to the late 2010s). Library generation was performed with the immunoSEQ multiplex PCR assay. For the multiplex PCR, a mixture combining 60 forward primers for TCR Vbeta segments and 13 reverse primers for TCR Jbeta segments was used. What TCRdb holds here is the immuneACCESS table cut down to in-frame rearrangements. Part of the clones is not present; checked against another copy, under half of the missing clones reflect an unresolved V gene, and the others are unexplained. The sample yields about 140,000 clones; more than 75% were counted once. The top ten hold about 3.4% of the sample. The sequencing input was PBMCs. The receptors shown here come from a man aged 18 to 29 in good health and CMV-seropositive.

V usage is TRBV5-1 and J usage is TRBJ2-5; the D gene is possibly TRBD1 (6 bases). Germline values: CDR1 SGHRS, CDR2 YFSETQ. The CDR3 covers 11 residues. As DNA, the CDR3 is TGCGCGAGGCCAGGGGAGGAGACCCAGTACTTC. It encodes CARPGEETQYF.

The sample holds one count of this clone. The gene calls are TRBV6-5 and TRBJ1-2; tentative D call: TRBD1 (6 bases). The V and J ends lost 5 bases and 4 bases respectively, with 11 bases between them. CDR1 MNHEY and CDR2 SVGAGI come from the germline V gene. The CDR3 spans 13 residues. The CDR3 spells CASSTDRLYGYTF. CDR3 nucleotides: TGTGCCAGCAGTACAGACAGGCTCTATGGCTACACCTTC.

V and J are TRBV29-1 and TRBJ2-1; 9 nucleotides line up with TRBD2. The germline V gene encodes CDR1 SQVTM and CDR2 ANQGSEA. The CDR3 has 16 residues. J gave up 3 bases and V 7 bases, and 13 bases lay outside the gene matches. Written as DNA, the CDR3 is TGCAGCGCTCTACCCCTCGCTAGCGGGGTCTACAATGAGCAGTTCTTC. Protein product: CSALPLASGVYNEQFF.

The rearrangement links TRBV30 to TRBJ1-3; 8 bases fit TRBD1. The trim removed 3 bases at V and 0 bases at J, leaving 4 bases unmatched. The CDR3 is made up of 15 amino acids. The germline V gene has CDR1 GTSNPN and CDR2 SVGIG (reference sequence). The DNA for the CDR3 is TGTGCCTGGAGGATCACAGGGGGCTCTGGAAACACCATATATTTT. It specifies CAWRITGGSGNTIYF.

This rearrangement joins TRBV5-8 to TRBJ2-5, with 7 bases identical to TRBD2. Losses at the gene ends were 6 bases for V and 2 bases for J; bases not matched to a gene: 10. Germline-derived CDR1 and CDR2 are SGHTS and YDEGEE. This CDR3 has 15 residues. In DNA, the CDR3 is TGTGCCAGCACCGAGACGGGACTACCGCAAGAGACCCAGTACTTC. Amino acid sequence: CASTETGLPQETQYF.

CDR3 coding DNA: TGTGCCTGGAGTGTACTCGAGGGCTCTGGAAACACCATATATTTT. Protein product: CAWSVLEGSGNTIYF. The V gene is TRBV30, the J gene TRBJ1-3, with D hard to call. Germline loops: CDR1 GTSNPN, CDR2 SVGIG (reference sequence). The CDR3 loop spans 15 amino acids. The V gene lost 0 bases and the J gene lost 0 bases, with 9 bases spanning the gap.

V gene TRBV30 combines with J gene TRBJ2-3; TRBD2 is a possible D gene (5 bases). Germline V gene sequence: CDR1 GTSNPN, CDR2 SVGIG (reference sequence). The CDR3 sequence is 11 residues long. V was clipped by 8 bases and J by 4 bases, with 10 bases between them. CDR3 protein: CAGEGSDTQYF. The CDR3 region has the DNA TGTGCCGGTGAGGGCTCAGATACGCAGTATTTT.

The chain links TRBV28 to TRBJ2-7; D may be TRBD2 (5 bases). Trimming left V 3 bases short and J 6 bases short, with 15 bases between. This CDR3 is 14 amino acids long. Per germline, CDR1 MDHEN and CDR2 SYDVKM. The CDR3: CASSFGTLAGEQYF. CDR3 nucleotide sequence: TGTGCCAGCAGTTTCGGCACCCTAGCAGGCGAGCAGTACTTC. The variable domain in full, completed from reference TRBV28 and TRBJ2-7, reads DVKVTQSSRYLVKRTGEKVFLECVQDMDHENMFWYRQDPGLGLRLIYFSYDVKMKEKGDIPEGYSVSREKKERFSLILESASTNQTSMYLCASSFGTLAGEQYFGPGTRLTVT.

The CDR3 here is CASSYFTGQPQHF. The CDR3 coding sequence is TGTGCCAGCAGTTATTTTACGGGTCAGCCCCAGCATTTT. V and J are TRBV27 and TRBJ1-5; D call uncertain. This CDR3 is built from 13 residues. CDR1 and CDR2 (germline): MNHEY, SMNVEV (reference sequence). The V end lost 4 bases, the J end lost 6 bases, and 10 bases lay between the germline ends.

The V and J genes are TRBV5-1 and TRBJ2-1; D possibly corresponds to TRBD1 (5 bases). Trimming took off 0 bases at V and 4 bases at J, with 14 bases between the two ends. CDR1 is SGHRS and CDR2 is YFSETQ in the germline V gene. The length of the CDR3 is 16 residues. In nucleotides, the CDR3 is TGCGCCAGCAGCTTGGGGATTGGGGCTCCTTACAATGAGCAGTTCTTC. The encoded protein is CASSLGIGAPYNEQFF. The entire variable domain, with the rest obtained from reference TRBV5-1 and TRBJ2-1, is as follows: KAGVTQTPRYLIKTRGQQVTLSCSPISGHRSVSWYQQTPGQGLQFLFEYFSETQRNKGNFPGRFSGRQFSNSRSEMNVSTLELGDSALYLCASSLGIGAPYNEQFFGPGTRLTVL.

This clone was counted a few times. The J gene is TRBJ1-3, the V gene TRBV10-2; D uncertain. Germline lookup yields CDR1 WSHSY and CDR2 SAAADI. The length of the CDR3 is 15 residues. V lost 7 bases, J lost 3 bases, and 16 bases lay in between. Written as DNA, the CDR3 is TGCGCCAGCAAGCTCGACTCGGCTGTTGGAAACACCATATATTTT. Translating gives CASKLDSAVGNTIYF.

In DNA form, the CDR3 reads TGTGCCAGCAGTTTATCCCGGGACAGGGTAGAAGTGCAGTATTTT. Translation gives CASSLSRDRVEVQYF. V gene TRBV28 combines with J gene TRBJ2-3, with 9 bases lining up with TRBD1. This CDR3 spans 15 amino acids. V trimming: 1 base; J trimming: 11 bases; junction bases outside the gene matches: 10. CDR1 is MDHEN, CDR2 SYDVKM, per germline.

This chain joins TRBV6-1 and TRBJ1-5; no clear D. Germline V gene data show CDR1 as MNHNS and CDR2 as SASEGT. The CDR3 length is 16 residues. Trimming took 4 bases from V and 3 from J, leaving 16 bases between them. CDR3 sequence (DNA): TGTGCCAGCAGTGCTAAGGATGGGAGGAACAATCAGCCCCAGCATTTT. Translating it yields CASSAKDGRNNQPQHF.

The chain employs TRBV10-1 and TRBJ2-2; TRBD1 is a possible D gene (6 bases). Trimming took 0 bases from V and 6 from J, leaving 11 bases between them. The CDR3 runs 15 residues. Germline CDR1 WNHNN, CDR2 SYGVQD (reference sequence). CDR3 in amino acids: CASSESHAGAGELFF. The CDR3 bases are TGCGCCAGCAGTGAGTCACACGCAGGGGCCGGGGAGCTGTTTTTT.

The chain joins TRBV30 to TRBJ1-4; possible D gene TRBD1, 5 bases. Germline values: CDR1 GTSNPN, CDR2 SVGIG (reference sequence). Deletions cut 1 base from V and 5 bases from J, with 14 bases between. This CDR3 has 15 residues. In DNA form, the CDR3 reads TGTGCCTGGAGTGACACCGGGACTGGCAATGAAAAACTGTTTTTT. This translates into CAWSDTGTGNEKLFF.

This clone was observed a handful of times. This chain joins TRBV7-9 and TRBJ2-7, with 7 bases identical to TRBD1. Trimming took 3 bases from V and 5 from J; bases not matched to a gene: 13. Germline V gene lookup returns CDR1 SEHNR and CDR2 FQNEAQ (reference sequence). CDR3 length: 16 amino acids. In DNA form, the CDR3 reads TGTGCCAGCAGCTTGAGACAGGGCATATCGTCAGACGAGCAGTACTTC. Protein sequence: CASSLRQGISSDEQYF.

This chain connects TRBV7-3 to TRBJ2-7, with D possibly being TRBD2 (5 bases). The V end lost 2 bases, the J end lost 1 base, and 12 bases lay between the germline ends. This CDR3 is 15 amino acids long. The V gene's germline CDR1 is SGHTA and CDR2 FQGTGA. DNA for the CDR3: TGTGCCAGCAGCTTAGAATCGCGGACTTCCTACGAGCAGTACTTC. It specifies CASSLESRTSYEQYF.

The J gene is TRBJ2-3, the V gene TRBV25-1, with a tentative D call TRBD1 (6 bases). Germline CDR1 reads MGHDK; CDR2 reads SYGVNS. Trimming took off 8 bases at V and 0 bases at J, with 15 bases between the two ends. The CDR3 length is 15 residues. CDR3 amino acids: CASRRQDRSTDTQYF. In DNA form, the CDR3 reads TGTGCCAGCCGTCGACAGGACCGTAGCACAGATACGCAGTATTTT.

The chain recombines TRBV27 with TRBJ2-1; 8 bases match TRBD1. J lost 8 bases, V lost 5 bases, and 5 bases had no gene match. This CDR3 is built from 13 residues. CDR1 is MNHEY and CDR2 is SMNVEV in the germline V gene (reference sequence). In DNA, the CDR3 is TGTGCCAGCAGTCAGACAGGGGTCGATGAGCAGTTCTTC. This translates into CASSQTGVDEQFF.

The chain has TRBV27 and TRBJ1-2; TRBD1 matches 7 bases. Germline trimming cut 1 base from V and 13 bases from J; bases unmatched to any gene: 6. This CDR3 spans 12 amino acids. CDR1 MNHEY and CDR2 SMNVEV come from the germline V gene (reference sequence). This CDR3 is CASSLLGGALTF. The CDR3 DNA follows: TGTGCCAGCAGTTTATTAGGGGGCGCCCTCACCTTC.

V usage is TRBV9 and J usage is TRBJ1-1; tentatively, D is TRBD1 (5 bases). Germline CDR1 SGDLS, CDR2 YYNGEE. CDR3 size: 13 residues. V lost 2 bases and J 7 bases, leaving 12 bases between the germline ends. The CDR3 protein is CASSVAGGVEAFF. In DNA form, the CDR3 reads TGTGCCAGCAGCGTCGCGGGGGGAGTTGAAGCTTTCTTT.